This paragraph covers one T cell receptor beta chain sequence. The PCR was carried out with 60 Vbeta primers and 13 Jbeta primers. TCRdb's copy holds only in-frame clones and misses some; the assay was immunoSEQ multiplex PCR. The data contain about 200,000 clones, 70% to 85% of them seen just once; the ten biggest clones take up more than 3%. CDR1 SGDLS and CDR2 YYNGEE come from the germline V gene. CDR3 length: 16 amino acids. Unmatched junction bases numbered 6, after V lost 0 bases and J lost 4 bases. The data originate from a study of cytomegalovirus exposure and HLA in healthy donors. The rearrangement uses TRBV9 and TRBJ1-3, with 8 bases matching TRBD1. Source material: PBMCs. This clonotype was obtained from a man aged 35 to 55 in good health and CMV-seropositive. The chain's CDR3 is CASSVEATGVGNTIYF. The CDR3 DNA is TGTGCCAGCAGCGTAGAAGCGACAGGGGTAGGAAACACCATATATTTT.